The 16 T cell receptor beta chains in this list originate from one sample, sequenced in a study of T-cell memory formation after mild COVID-19. TCRdb reprocessed the 5' RACE reads with MiXCR, giving one entry per CDR3 protein. The table records 350,000 to 500,000 distinct CDR3 sequences, 20% of them present only once. Sequencing used PBMCs or a T cell subset sorted from them (not recorded which). These TCRs come from an adult woman who had mild COVID-19 (a few samples of this study predate the infection). Cell type and time point are not known.

This chain uses TRBV6-5 with TRBJ1-1, with a tentative D call TRBD1 (6 bases). V was pared by 2 bases and J by 6 bases, with 10 bases between. The CDR3 length is 13 residues. CDR1 is MNHEY and CDR2 is SVGAGI in the germline V gene. The DNA of the CDR3 is TGTGCCAGCAGTTACGACGAGGGGGCTGAAGCTTTCTTT. Amino acids: CASSYDEGAEAFF.

V is TRBV7-8 and J is TRBJ2-7, with 13 positions matching TRBD2. With 10 bases clipped from V and 6 bases from J, the junction kept 3 bases outside the gene matches. CDR3 length: 12 amino acids. Germline V CDR1 and CDR2: SGHVS, FQNEAQ. CDR3 in amino acids: CATGTSGVEQYF. The CDR3 nucleotides are TGTGCCACCGGGACTAGCGGGGTCGAGCAGTACTTC.

The CDR3 coding sequence is TGTGCCTCCTGCAGGGTCCAGAGTTTGACAGATACGCAGTATTTT. It yields the protein CASCRVQSLTDTQYF. The chain recombines TRBV19 with TRBJ2-3; possibly TRBD1 for D (5 bases). V was shortened by 11 bases and J by 3 bases, with 21 bases between the two germline ends. Germline V lookup: CDR1 LNHDA, CDR2 SQIVND (reference sequence). The CDR3 loop spans 15 amino acids.

In its sample, this clonotype was seen a few times. The chain is built from TRBV7-8 and TRBJ1-4, with a weak D call TRBD1 (6 bases). The CDR3 is 17 amino acids. Germline V CDR1 and CDR2: SGHVS, FQNEAQ. The V and J ends lost 0 bases and 8 bases respectively, with 19 bases between them. The CDR3, as DNA: TGTGCCAGCAGCTTAGCGGTCAGGGGCGGCTCTGGGGAAAAACTGTTTTTT. This gives the protein CASSLAVRGGSGEKLFF.

CDR3 coding DNA: TGCGCCAGCAGCCACAGAGCCCTGGGACAAGAGACCCAGTACTTC. It codes for CASSHRALGQETQYF. The chain uses TRBV4-1 and TRBJ2-5; no clear D gene. Trimming removed 3 bases at V and 2 bases at J, with 13 bases between. The CDR3 is 15 amino acids. CDR1 and CDR2 from the germline V gene are MGHRA and YSYEKL.

This clonotype occurred many times. The genes are TRBV5-5 and TRBJ2-1; 10 bases match TRBD2. CDR3 size: 15 residues. Germline trimming cut 4 bases from V and 0 bases from J; bases unmatched to any gene: 1. Germline loops: CDR1 SGHKS, CDR2 YYEKEE (reference sequence). CDR3 DNA: TGTGCCAGCAGCGGGACTAGCGACTCCTACAATGAGCAGTTCTTC. Translating it yields CASSGTSDSYNEQFF.

This clonotype was recorded a few times. The rearrangement links TRBV7-2 to TRBJ2-3; 7 positions match TRBD2. Germline V gene data show CDR1 as SGHTA and CDR2 as FQGNSA. The CDR3 length is 16 residues. The V gene end was trimmed by 1 base and the J gene end by 3 bases; junction bases not matched to a gene: 7. CDR3 in amino acids: CASSLGTGGATDTQYF. Here the CDR3 DNA reads TGTGCCAGCAGCTTAGGGACGGGGGGAGCAACAGATACGCAGTATTTT.

This chain links TRBV24-1 with TRBJ2-7; D unclear. V lost 3 bases to trimming and J lost 4 bases, with 3 bases between them. The germline CDR1 and CDR2 sequences are KGHDR and SFDVKD. CDR3 length: 11 residues. The DNA of the CDR3 is TGTGCCACCAGTGATAAATACGAGCAGTACTTC. Its protein product is CATSDKYEQYF.

For the CDR3, the DNA is TGCGCCAGCAGCTTGGCTCAAGGGGGGAACACTGAAGCTTTCTTT. Protein product: CASSLAQGGNTEAFF. The chain has TRBV5-1 and TRBJ1-1; maybe TRBD1 (6 bases). This CDR3 has 15 residues. V lost 0 bases, J lost 1 base, and 10 bases lay in between. Germline lookup yields CDR1 SGHRS and CDR2 YFSETQ.

This clonotype was observed a handful of times. The chain recombines TRBV2 with TRBJ2-3; 9 bases align to TRBD2. The CDR3 is 15 residues long. Trimming cost V 3 bases and J 4 bases; bases outside gene matches: 5. Germline V gene lookup returns CDR1 SNHLY and CDR2 FYNNEI. CDR3 protein: CASSDRVAGADTQYF. CDR3 bases: TGTGCCAGCAGTGATAGGGTAGCGGGAGCAGATACGCAGTATTTT.

The chain has TRBV29-1 and TRBJ2-2; 7 bases match TRBD1. From germline, CDR1 is SQVTM and CDR2 ANQGSEA. This CDR3 is built from 13 residues. The V gene end was trimmed by 7 bases and the J gene end by 0 bases; junction bases not matched to a gene: 2. CDR3 residues: CSAGQPNTGELFF. The CDR3 DNA reads as TGCAGCGCGGGACAGCCGAACACCGGGGAGCTGTTTTTT.

V and J are TRBV11-1 and TRBJ1-1, with TRBD1 matching 7 bases. V lost 3 bases, J lost 0 bases, and 4 bases stayed unmatched. The CDR3 contains 15 residues. The germline CDR1 and CDR2 sequences are SGHAT and FQDESV (reference sequence). CDR3: CASSLAGQMNTEAFF. For the CDR3, the DNA is TGTGCCAGCAGCTTGGCGGGACAGATGAACACTGAAGCTTTCTTT.

For the CDR3, the DNA is TGCGCCAGCAGCTTGAGGGCAGGCGACAATGAGCAGTTCTTC. Amino acids: CASSLRAGDNEQFF. V usage is TRBV5-1 and J usage is TRBJ2-1; the D is unclear. CDR1 and CDR2 (germline): SGHRS, YFSETQ. Trimming removed 1 base from V and 5 bases from J, with 10 bases in between. CDR3 size: 14 residues.

The CDR3 protein is CASSLEISGGQNEQFF. The CDR3 nucleotides are TGCGCCAGCAGCTTGGAGATTAGCGGCGGCCAAAATGAGCAGTTCTTC. This sequence joins TRBV5-1 and TRBJ2-1; D might be TRBD2 (6 bases). The V end was cut by 0 bases, the J end by 7 bases, with 17 bases between. The CDR3 runs to 16 residues. Germline values: CDR1 SGHRS, CDR2 YFSETQ.

This clonotype was detected ten times or more. V usage is TRBV5-1 and J usage is TRBJ2-2; the D is unclear. The CDR3 spans 15 residues. Germline loops: CDR1 SGHRS, CDR2 YFSETQ. V gave up 3 bases and J gave up 5 bases, with 14 bases separating them. The CDR3 is CASSSSDTQTGELFF. The DNA for the CDR3 is TGCGCCAGCAGCTCTTCAGACACCCAAACCGGGGAGCTGTTTTTT.

The V gene is TRBV7-6, the J gene TRBJ1-1; D is ambiguous. CDR3 size: 13 residues. Trimming cost V 5 bases and J 1 base, with 8 bases left between them. Germline CDR1 SGHVS, CDR2 FNYEAQ. CDR3 nucleotide sequence: TGTGCCAGCAGCCTCAAAGAGAACACTGAAGCTTTCTTT. The encoded protein is CASSLKENTEAFF.